Here is one T cell receptor beta chain with its context. V trimming: 5 bases; J trimming: 8 bases; junction bases outside the gene matches: 7. Germline CDR1 reads MDHEN; CDR2 reads SYDVKM. The CDR3 runs 14 residues. Seattle patient enrollment occurred during active infection, with longitudinal follow-up thereafter. Methods used by the authors: Amplifying reference gene primers gave estimates of nucleated cell counts. Assay used: immunoSEQ multiplex PCR; TCRdb lists only in-frame clones, some missing. The V and J calls and clone size come from that table; D and trimming were worked out from the DNA. The repertoire holds more than 300,000 clones, with 85% to 90% as singletons. The sample belongs to a study of blood T cell repertoires in COVID-19. Study details: Some COVID-19 samples were acute and others convalescent; all came from the United States, Italy and Spain. PBMCs, B-cell-depleted T cells, or T cells provided the cDNA or gDNA that made up the material.

This chain joins TRBV28 and TRBJ1-4; 8 positions match TRBD1. Sequencing was carried out using peripheral blood. The receptor comes from a woman aged 70-85 years with COVID-19, enrolled during active disease. CDR3 in amino acids: CASSPPGGGEKLFF. DNA of the CDR3: TGTGCCAGCAGTCCCCCAGGGGGCGGGGAAAAACTGTTTTTT. Supplemented by reference TRBV28 and TRBJ1-4, the full variable domain reads DVKVTQSSRYLVKRTGEKVFLECVQDMDHENMFWYRQDPGLGLRLIYFSYDVKMKEKGDIPEGYSVSREKKERFSLILESASTNQTSMYLCASSPPGGGEKLFFGSGTQLSVL.